This T cell receptor beta chain was sequenced for a study of CD8 T cells in Susac syndrome. Germline CDR1 and CDR2: SGHTA and FQGNSA. The CDR3 extends over 14 amino acids. Trimming cost V 5 bases and J 10 bases, with 15 bases left between them. Random hexamers served to reverse transcribe about 0.5 to 1 ug RNA. Via MiXCR, TCRdb re-called the immunoSEQ multiplex PCR reads, giving one row per CDR3 protein. The data show about 150,000 distinct CDR3 sequences, 85% to 95% seen once. The receptor comes from a human donor with Susac syndrome. The material sequenced was CD4+ T cells from PBMCs. The chain couples TRBV7-2 to TRBJ1-6; D is possibly TRBD1 (6 bases). This CDR3 is CASSISLRGSPLHF. For the CDR3, the DNA is TGTGCCAGCAGCATAAGCCTCAGGGGCTCACCCCTCCACTTT.